Following are 22 T cell receptor beta chains from one sample sequenced in a study of CD8+CD57+ T cells in acquired aplastic anemia. Genomic DNA, the template, was used for profiling of the TCR beta VDJ and CDR3. TCRdb redid the calling of the reads with MiXCR, one entry per CDR3 protein. The sample contains 450,000 to 600,000 distinct CDR3 sequences, around 30% of which appear only once. Patients who underwent sequencing had shown CD8+CD57+ cell expansion by flow cytometry. The sample comprised sorted CD4+, CD8+, or CD8+CD57+ T cells (not recorded which) from PBMCs. These receptors originate from a human donor with aplastic anemia.

The gene calls are TRBV19 and TRBJ2-1; a possible D gene is TRBD1 (7 bases). Trimming took off 8 bases at V and 7 bases at J, with 24 bases between the two ends. Germline CDR1 is LNHDA and CDR2 is SQIVND (reference sequence). CDR3 length: 16 amino acids. CDR3 amino acids: CASGEVGQAPRNEQFF. In nucleotides, the CDR3 is TGTGCCAGTGGGGAGGTAGGACAGGCCCCTAGGAATGAGCAGTTCTTC.

This clonotype was picked up many times. J is TRBJ2-7 and V is TRBV7-2; D gene uncertain. Germline CDR1 is SGHTA and CDR2 is FQGNSA. The CDR3 runs to 13 residues. V lost 1 base to trimming and J lost 7 bases, with 11 bases between them. The CDR3 protein is CASSLGQTGEQYF. The CDR3 DNA reads TGTGCCAGCAGCTTAGGACAAACTGGGGAGCAGTACTTC.

This clonotype was seen ten or more times. V is TRBV7-2 and J is TRBJ1-6; tentative D call: TRBD1 (5 bases). The germline V gene encodes CDR1 SGHTA and CDR2 FQGNSA. Trimming stripped 5 bases from V and 7 bases from J, with 15 bases between. The CDR3 contains 15 residues. CDR3 loop: CASSQGSGQNSPLHF. CDR3 in DNA: TGTGCCAGCAGCCAGGGTTCAGGCCAAAATTCACCCCTCCACTTT.

This clonotype was observed a handful of times. One end of the junction does not line up with germline, which may come from a read error. V usage is TRBV29-1 and J usage is TRBJ1-1; maybe TRBD1 (5 bases). Germline V gene sequence: CDR1 SQVTM, CDR2 ANQGSEA. The CDR3 covers 13 residues. CDR3 in amino acids: CSVTRDLGTGAFF. CDR3 nucleotide sequence: TGCAGCGTGACCCGGGACCTGGGGACTGGAGCTTTCTTT.

This clonotype was detected only once. The gene calls are TRBV10-3 and TRBJ1-6; 9 bases fit TRBD1. The CDR3 is 15 amino acids. V was pared by 6 bases and J by 5 bases, with 5 bases of the junction left unmatched. Germline V gene data show CDR1 as ENHRY and CDR2 as SYGVKD. CDR3 nucleotide sequence: TGTGCCATCAGACAGGGACAGGGTAATAATTCACCCCTCCACTTT. It codes for CAIRQGQGNNSPLHF.

Ten or more counts support this clonotype. CDR3 DNA sequence: TGTGCCAGCAGTGAATCGACAGGGGTGGGAGAGACCCAGTACTTC. This sequence encodes CASSESTGVGETQYF. V gene TRBV25-1 combines with J gene TRBJ2-5; 8 nucleotides agree with TRBD1. The germline gives CDR1 MGHDK, CDR2 SYGVNS. The CDR3 spans 15 residues. Trimming cost V 1 base and J 4 bases; bases outside gene matches: 5.

In its sample, this clonotype was seen many times. This chain links TRBV10-3 with TRBJ1-5; D remains unclear. This CDR3 contains 14 residues. Trimming removed 3 bases at V and 2 bases at J, with 8 bases between. Germline V gene sequence: CDR1 ENHRY, CDR2 SYGVKD. The CDR3 here is CAISDNWGNQPQHF. The DNA of the CDR3 is TGTGCCATCAGTGATAACTGGGGCAATCAGCCCCAGCATTTT.

This clonotype was recorded at least ten times. This chain links TRBV10-3 with TRBJ1-6, with TRBD1 as a possible D gene (5 bases). Trimming removed 6 bases at V and 6 bases at J, with 15 bases between. CDR1 and CDR2 from the germline V gene are ENHRY and SYGVKD. This CDR3 comprises 15 residues. CDR3 coding DNA: TGTGCCATCAGCGAAAGGACACATTCTAATTCACCCCTCCACTTT. It specifies CAISERTHSNSPLHF.

Concerning this clonotype: This may arise from a read error, as a much more abundant clone is one base away. The genes are TRBV9 and TRBJ1-2, with 7 bases that match TRBD1. The CDR3 extends over 14 amino acids. The V gene's germline CDR1 is SGDLS and CDR2 YYNGEE. CDR3 nucleotide sequence: TGTGCCTGCAGCGTAGGAGGGGGCGTCTATGGCTACACCTTC. Encoded protein: CACSVGGGVYGYTF.

The J gene is TRBJ1-3, the V gene TRBV20-1, with a tentative D call TRBD1 (5 bases). Trimming removed 1 base from V and 2 bases from J, with 9 bases in between. Germline CDR1 reads DFQATT; CDR2 reads SNEGSKA (reference sequence). The CDR3 is 14 residues long. CDR3 coding DNA: TGCAGTGCTAGAGTCCCGGGGGCTGGAAACACCATATATTTT. It encodes CSARVPGAGNTIYF.

This chain uses TRBV4-2 with TRBJ2-1; 9 bases fit TRBD2. V shed 3 bases, J shed 9 bases, and the junction held 3 bases outside the gene matches. From germline, CDR1 is LGHNA and CDR2 YNFKEQ. This CDR3 comprises 13 residues. The CDR3 loop is CASSQGLAFEQFF. CDR3 bases: TGTGCCAGCAGCCAGGGACTAGCATTTGAGCAGTTCTTC.

In nucleotides, the CDR3 is TGCAGTGCCTCGGAACTAGCGGGTAACGAGCAGTACTTC. Protein: CSASELAGNEQYF. The chain joins TRBV20-1 to TRBJ2-7, with TRBD2 matching over 9 bases. The CDR3 sequence is 13 residues long. Germline trimming cut 6 bases from V and 5 bases from J; bases unmatched to any gene: 8. Germline loops: CDR1 DFQATT, CDR2 SNEGSKA (reference sequence).

On this clonotype itself: Given a much more abundant clone one base away, this may be a read error. This rearrangement joins TRBV19 to TRBJ1-5; 7 nucleotides match TRBD1. J gave up 5 bases and V 4 bases, and 11 bases lay outside the gene matches. The CDR3 is 16 residues long. The germline gives CDR1 LNHDA, CDR2 SQIVND (reference sequence). The CDR3 loop reads CASSTQGGGYHQPQHF. Written as DNA, the CDR3 is TGTGCCAGTAGTACTCAGGGGGGCGGCTACCATCAGCCCCAGCATTTT.

The rearrangement links TRBV5-1 to TRBJ2-5; D perhaps matches TRBD1 (6 bases). The ends were cut back, 0 bases at V and 7 bases at J, with 10 bases in the middle. The CDR3 runs to 13 residues. Germline CDR1 is SGHRS and CDR2 is YFSETQ. DNA for the CDR3: TGCGCCAGCAGCTTGGGGACAGCTGGGACCCAGTACTTC. Translating gives CASSLGTAGTQYF.

The table lists this clonotype with a count of one. The chain couples TRBV24-1 to TRBJ2-2, with TRBD1 identical over 7 bases. Germline-derived CDR1 and CDR2 are KGHDR and SFDVKD. Trimming cost V 11 bases and J 2 bases; bases outside gene matches: 10. This CDR3 is built from 15 residues. Here the CDR3 reads CASSPGQVNTGELFF. CDR3 DNA: TGTGCCAGCAGCCCCGGACAGGTCAACACCGGGGAGCTGTTTTTT.

The sample holds many counts of this clonotype. CDR3 sequence reads: CASSVSRGAYEQYF. The CDR3 DNA follows: TGTGCCAGTAGTGTTAGCAGGGGCGCCTACGAGCAGTACTTC. This chain joins TRBV19 and TRBJ2-7, with a weak D call TRBD1 (6 bases). Trimming pared 5 bases from V and 2 bases from J, leaving 13 bases between. CDR3 length: 14 amino acids. Germline V CDR1 and CDR2: LNHDA, SQIVND (reference sequence).

This clonotype was seen ten or more times. J is TRBJ1-1 and V is TRBV10-2; the D gene is possibly TRBD1 (5 bases). Between the trimmed V and J ends, which lost 1 base and 0 bases, there was a span of 12 bases. The CDR3 is made up of 16 amino acids. Per germline, CDR1 WSHSY and CDR2 SAAADI. CDR3 sequence reads: CASSEYLQAMNTEAFF. CDR3 DNA: TGCGCCAGCAGTGAGTACCTACAGGCAATGAACACTGAAGCTTTCTTT.

This clonotype was seen at least ten times. This chain links TRBV20-1 with TRBJ1-1; D unclear. Trimming pared 4 bases from V and 8 bases from J, leaving 11 bases between. CDR3 length: 11 amino acids. Looked up from germline, CDR1 is DFQATT and CDR2 is SNEGSKA (reference sequence). The CDR3: CSANGEGEAFF. The CDR3, as DNA: TGCAGTGCTAATGGAGAGGGAGAAGCTTTCTTT.

Details on this clonotype: Given a much more abundant clone one base away, this may be a read error. This rearrangement joins TRBV2 to TRBJ1-1, with 8 bases fitting TRBD1. Germline V lookup: CDR1 SNHLY, CDR2 FYNNEI. The CDR3 is 14 residues long. The CDR3 reads CVSLQGQANTEAFF. The CDR3 coding sequence is TGTGTCAGTTTACAGGGACAGGCAAACACTGAAGCTTTCTTT.

This clonotype came up a few times. The chain combines TRBV7-2 with TRBJ2-7, with D hard to call. The V and J ends lost 3 bases and 4 bases respectively, with 7 bases between them. The CDR3 covers 12 residues. CDR1 and CDR2 from the germline V gene are SGHTA and FQGNSA. CDR3 coding DNA: TGTGCCAGCAGCTTCCCGCGTTACGAGCAGTACTTC. Protein: CASSFPRYEQYF.

The chain is built from TRBV20-1 and TRBJ2-3; 7 bases align to TRBD2. Germline V gives CDR1 DFQATT, CDR2 SNEGSKA (reference sequence). The CDR3 consists of 13 residues. The J segment lost 4 bases and the V segment lost 5 bases, leaving 6 bases of the junction unmatched. The CDR3 nucleotides read TGCAGTGCTGGGGTGGCGGGGGCAGATACGCAGTATTTT. Translated, it gives CSAGVAGADTQYF.

There are a few counts of this clonotype. One base away lies a much larger clone, so this may be a sequencing read error. This chain links TRBV7-9 with TRBJ1-6; D gene uncertain. Trimming took 1 base from V and 5 from J, leaving 3 bases between them. From germline, CDR1 is SEHNR and CDR2 FQNEAQ (reference sequence). The CDR3 covers 13 residues. The CDR3 DNA follows: TGTGCCAGCAGCTTAGGTCATAATTCACCCCTCCACTTT. The encoded protein is CASSLGHNSPLHF.